The 23 T cell receptor beta chains below all came from one sample that was sequenced in a study of cytomegalovirus exposure and HLA in healthy donors. PCR was performed using 60 Vbeta and 13 Jbeta primers. Sequencing was performed with immunoSEQ multiplex PCR; in TCRdb, only in-frame clones are kept and a portion is missing. The data show approximately 80,000 clones, around 70% seen once. Sample: PBMCs. The receptors derive from a woman in her 40s in good health and CMV-seropositive.

This clone was detected only a few times. The chain uses TRBV5-4 and TRBJ2-1, with D perhaps TRBD2 (6 bases). Germline V gives CDR1 SGHNT, CDR2 YYREEE (reference sequence). The CDR3 length is 15 residues. Trimming took 4 bases from V and 5 from J, leaving 16 bases between them. In DNA, the CDR3 is TGTGCCAGCAGCGCTACTAGCAGGAGTAACAATGAGCAGTTCTTC. It encodes CASSATSRSNNEQFF.

J is TRBJ2-3 and V is TRBV11-2, with D perhaps matching TRBD1 (5 bases). The CDR3 is 14 amino acids. V lost 5 bases to trimming and J lost 5 bases, with 14 bases between them. CDR1 and CDR2 from the germline V gene are SGHAT and FQNNGV. DNA for the CDR3: TGTGCCAGCAGCCGCCCCCAGGGAATAGATACGCAGTATTTT. The encoded protein is CASSRPQGIDTQYF. Full variable domain (missing parts from reference TRBV11-2 and TRBJ2-3): EAGVAQSPRYKIIEKRQSVAFWCNPISGHATLYWYQQILGQGPKLLIQFQNNGVVDDSQLPKDRFSAERLKGVDSTLKIQPAKLEDSAVYLCASSRPQGIDTQYFGPGTRLTVL.

The chain has TRBV6-5 and TRBJ2-7; D perhaps matches TRBD1 (6 bases). This CDR3 spans 14 amino acids. Germline assignment: CDR1 MNHEY and CDR2 SVGAGI. The V gene lost 7 bases and the J gene lost 2 bases, with 15 bases spanning the gap. Here the CDR3 DNA reads TGTGCCAGCACGTCCTTGACAGGCCCCTACGAGCAGTACTTC. Amino acid sequence: CASTSLTGPYEQYF.

The J gene is TRBJ1-4, the V gene TRBV6-1; TRBD1 is a possible D gene (6 bases). The CDR3 has 14 amino acids. Germline lookup yields CDR1 MNHNS and CDR2 SASEGT. With 6 bases removed from V and 6 bases from J, the gap between germline ends came to 14 bases. The CDR3, as DNA: TGTGCCAGCAGGAGGGACACCTATTATGAAAAACTGTTTTTT. It is translated as CASRRDTYYEKLFF.

This clone was detected only a few times. The chain recombines TRBV10-3 with TRBJ1-1; maybe TRBD1 (5 bases). The germline V gene encodes CDR1 ENHRY and CDR2 SYGVKD. V shed 0 bases and J shed 0 bases, with 17 bases lying between them. The CDR3 is 18 amino acids. CDR3 sequence reads: CAISESPTGVLLNTEAFF. DNA for the CDR3: TGTGCCATCAGTGAGTCTCCAACGGGGGTCTTGTTGAACACTGAAGCTTTCTTT.

This chain links TRBV7-8 with TRBJ1-6, with 7 bases fitting TRBD1. CDR1 is SGHVS, CDR2 FQNEAQ, per germline. The trim removed 1 base at V and 8 bases at J, leaving 11 bases unmatched. The CDR3 spans 17 residues. The CDR3 loop is CASSLDRGRFSDSPLHF. The CDR3, as DNA: TGTGCCAGCAGCTTAGACAGGGGCAGGTTTTCGGATTCACCCCTCCACTTT.

Points on this clone: A junction end diverges from the germline sequence, so it may reflect a read error. This rearrangement joins TRBV9 to TRBJ2-5, with 7 positions matching TRBD2. The CDR3 sequence is 13 residues long. Germline V gives CDR1 SGDLS, CDR2 YYNGEE. The CDR3 nucleotides read TGTGCCAGCAGCGTAGGGGTGGCCGGGACTAAAGACTTC. This codes for CASSVGVAGTKDF. The full variable domain, its missing parts supplied by reference TRBV9 and TRBJ2-5, is DSGVTQTPKHLITATGQRVTLRCSPRSGDLSVYWYQQSLDQGLQFLIQYYNGEERAKGNILERFSAQQFPDLHSELNLSSLELGDSALYFCASSVGVAGTKDFGPGTRLLVL.

The chain employs TRBV28 and TRBJ2-1, with TRBD1 matching 7 bases. Germline values: CDR1 MDHEN, CDR2 SYDVKM. With 4 bases clipped from V and 9 bases from J, the junction kept 18 bases outside the gene matches. The CDR3 length is 17 residues. CDR3 coding DNA: TGTGCCAGCAGTTCCTATCGTGACAGGGTAGGCCCTCGTGAGCAGTTCTTC. It yields the protein CASSSYRDRVGPREQFF.

The chain joins TRBV10-3 to TRBJ1-5, with 10 bases fitting TRBD1. V shed 10 bases and J 8 bases; nucleotides not matched to a gene: 14. Germline V CDR1 and CDR2: ENHRY, SYGVKD. CDR3 length equals 15 residues. CDR3 region: CATQIQAGTGEPQHF. The CDR3 DNA is TGTGCCACGCAGATCCAGGCGGGGACAGGGGAGCCCCAGCATTTT.

This clone has a handful of counts. The CDR3 sequence: CASSLPQGSNQPQHF. CDR3 sequence (DNA): TGTGCCAGCAGTCTCCCCCAGGGGAGCAATCAGCCCCAGCATTTT. The V call is TRBV28, the J call TRBJ1-5; TRBD1 is a possible D gene (6 bases). The CDR3 loop spans 15 amino acids. The germline gives CDR1 MDHEN, CDR2 SYDVKM. V lost 5 bases and J 1 base, leaving 12 bases between the germline ends.

The V call is TRBV15, the J call TRBJ1-1; D remains unclear. CDR3 size: 14 residues. CDR1 is LNHNV, CDR2 YYDKDF, per germline (reference sequence). Trimming pared 4 bases from V and 0 bases from J, leaving 9 bases between. Written as DNA, the CDR3 is TGTGCCACCAGCACCAGTAATTTGAACACTGAAGCTTTCTTT. This gives the protein CATSTSNLNTEAFF.

The chain uses TRBV9 and TRBJ2-5, with TRBD1 as a possible D gene (5 bases). The germline V gene encodes CDR1 SGDLS and CDR2 YYNGEE. With 0 bases removed from V and 2 bases from J, the gap between germline ends came to 8 bases. The CDR3 loop spans 14 amino acids. CDR3 sequence: CASSVGQQQETQYF. CDR3 nucleotide sequence: TGTGCCAGCAGCGTAGGACAGCAACAAGAGACCCAGTACTTC.

This clone occurred a few times. The chain is built from TRBV13 and TRBJ2-7, with a weak D call TRBD2 (6 bases). V was pared by 0 bases and J by 1 base, with 10 bases between. CDR1 and CDR2 from the germline V gene are PRHDT and FYEKMQ (reference sequence). CDR3 size: 15 residues. This chain's CDR3 is CASSLGRGTSYEQYF. The DNA for the CDR3 is TGTGCCAGCAGCTTAGGGCGGGGCACTTCCTACGAGCAGTACTTC.

The rearrangement joins TRBV5-4 to TRBJ1-5, with 7 nucleotides matching TRBD1. Germline V gene sequence: CDR1 SGHNT, CDR2 YYREEE (reference sequence). After removal of 6 bases from V and 0 bases from J, the junction contained 12 bases not matched to a gene. The CDR3 is 17 amino acids. DNA for the CDR3: TGTGCCAGCACCCACCCCTGGACAGGTTTTAGCAATCAGCCCCAGCATTTT. It translates to CASTHPWTGFSNQPQHF.

The gene calls are TRBV29-1 and TRBJ1-4; tentative D call: TRBD1 (5 bases). The germline V gene encodes CDR1 SQVTM and CDR2 ANQGSEA. This CDR3 comprises 14 residues. V was pared by 3 bases and J by 7 bases, with 15 bases between. The CDR3 DNA follows: TGCAGCGTTGAGGTGGGCCTCGGGGGTGAAAAACTGTTTTTT. Protein: CSVEVGLGGEKLFF.

This rearrangement joins TRBV30 to TRBJ2-7; 9 bases map to TRBD1. Germline V CDR1 and CDR2: GTSNPN, SVGIG (reference sequence). The CDR3 loop spans 13 amino acids. V lost 7 bases, J lost 4 bases, and 8 bases stayed unmatched. DNA of the CDR3: TGTGCCTCGGCTCCCGGGACAGGGTACGAGCAGTACTTC. As protein: CASAPGTGYEQYF.

There are a few counts of this clone. The chain links TRBV7-2 to TRBJ2-7; no firm D call. This CDR3 has 15 amino acids. V gave up 1 base and J gave up 5 bases, with 15 bases separating them. Germline values: CDR1 SGHTA, CDR2 FQGNSA. In DNA form, the CDR3 reads TGTGCCAGCAGCTTAGGCCCCAGTCCCCCCCACGAGCAGTACTTC. Translation: CASSLGPSPPHEQYF.

This clone was observed a single time. The chain employs TRBV6-1 and TRBJ2-5; tentatively, D is TRBD1 (8 bases). Trimming left V 4 bases short and J 2 bases short, with 17 bases between. Germline CDR1 MNHNS, CDR2 SASEGT. The CDR3 has 16 residues. The CDR3 is CASSGQGRGRQETQYF. CDR3 bases: TGTGCCAGCAGTGGACAGGGGCGGGGGAGACAAGAGACCCAGTACTTC.

The chain joins TRBV11-3 to TRBJ1-1; D is unclear. There are 15 residues in the CDR3. With 0 bases removed from V and 0 bases from J, the gap between germline ends came to 8 bases. Looked up from germline, CDR1 is SGHNT and CDR2 is YENEEA. This CDR3 reads CASSLDGRMNTEAFF. CDR3 in DNA: TGTGCCAGCAGCTTAGATGGCCGCATGAACACTGAAGCTTTCTTT. The full variable domain, with the rest looked up from reference TRBV11-3 and TRBJ1-1, is EAGVVQSPRYKIIEKKQPVAFWCNPISGHNTLYWYLQNLGQGPELLIRYENEEAVDDSQLPKDRFSAERLKGVDSTLKIQPAELGDSAVYLCASSLDGRMNTEAFFGQGTRLTVV.

The chain employs TRBV12-5 and TRBJ2-3; D gene unclear. This CDR3 region has 11 residues. Germline assignment: CDR1 LGHNT and CDR2 FRNRAP. Trimming left V 6 bases short and J 3 bases short, with 4 bases between. CDR3 region: CASGTTDTQYF. The CDR3 DNA is TGTGCTAGTGGAACTACAGATACGCAGTATTTT.

This clone was recorded only once. CDR3 sequence: CASSGFLPGQGIEKLFF. CDR3 in DNA: TGTGCCAGCAGCGGATTTTTACCGGGACAGGGAATCGAAAAACTGTTTTTT. The rearrangement joins TRBV9 to TRBJ1-4, with 9 bases identical to TRBD1. The CDR3 extends over 17 amino acids. V shed 3 bases and J 8 bases; nucleotides not matched to a gene: 14. Looked up from germline, CDR1 is SGDLS and CDR2 is YYNGEE.

The rearrangement joins TRBV5-1 to TRBJ2-5; TRBD1 matches 10 bases. Unmatched junction bases numbered 9, after V lost 5 bases and J lost 5 bases. The CDR3 has 15 amino acids. In germline, CDR1 is SGHRS, CDR2 YFSETQ. CDR3 in DNA: TGCGCCAGCAGTCCCGGGACAGGGGAAGAGGAGACCCAGTACTTC. Translation gives CASSPGTGEEETQYF.

This chain links TRBV5-4 with TRBJ2-1; 9 nucleotides agree with TRBD1. Germline-derived CDR1 and CDR2 are SGHNT and YYREEE (reference sequence). Trimming at V came to 6 bases and at J to 7 bases, leaving 11 bases not matched to a gene. This CDR3 region has 15 residues. The CDR3 DNA reads as TGTGCCAGCAACGAAGGGACAGGGTTTTGGAATGAGCAGTTCTTC. Its protein product is CASNEGTGFWNEQFF.